A single sample gave rise to the 27 T cell receptor beta chains below, sequenced in a study of monozygotic twins with cystic fibrosis. Clones were sequenced by immunoSEQ multiplex PCR, and TCRdb holds only the in-frame ones, with some missing. The table includes fewer than 30,000 clones, over 80% detected once. Sequencing was carried out using blood. The source of these receptors is a girl aged 2 to 10 with cystic fibrosis.

The rearrangement joins TRBV9 to TRBJ2-7; possibly TRBD1 or TRBD2 for D (5 bases each). This CDR3 is built from 13 residues. Germline CDR1 is SGDLS and CDR2 is YYNGEE. The V end lost 3 bases, the J end lost 1 base, and 8 bases lay between the germline ends. CDR3 DNA sequence: TGTGCCAGCAGCGGTGGGGGTTCCTACGAGCAGTACTTC. This codes for CASSGGGSYEQYF.

The CDR3 spells CASFGGRTGEQYF. In nucleotides, the CDR3 is TGTGCCAGCTTTGGCGGGAGGACGGGAGAGCAGTACTTC. V gene TRBV2 combines with J gene TRBJ2-7; 8 bases agree with TRBD2. Trimming cost V 8 bases and J 7 bases; bases outside gene matches: 10. Germline-derived CDR1 and CDR2 are SNHLY and FYNNEI. The CDR3 is 13 amino acids.

This CDR3 is CAWSLGQLNQPQHF. In nucleotides, the CDR3 is TGTGCCTGGAGTTTGGGGCAGCTCAATCAGCCCCAGCATTTT. The rearrangement links TRBV30 to TRBJ1-5; D perhaps matches TRBD1 (5 bases). The CDR3 totals 14 residues. CDR1 is GTSNPN, CDR2 SVGIG, per germline (reference sequence). Trimming took off 2 bases at V and 3 bases at J, with 11 bases between the two ends.

The CDR3 is CASSYVGDRGYTF. The CDR3 DNA reads TGTGCCAGCAGTTACGTCGGGGATCGCGGCTACACCTTC. The chain recombines TRBV6-5 with TRBJ1-2; D remains ambiguous. The V end was cut by 2 bases, the J end by 8 bases, with 12 bases between. From germline, CDR1 is MNHEY and CDR2 SVGAGI. The CDR3 runs 13 residues.

The chain joins TRBV15 to TRBJ2-3; no clear D gene. The CDR3 contains 16 residues. CDR1 and CDR2 from the germline V gene are LNHNV and YYDKDF (reference sequence). Trimming took off 1 base at V and 2 bases at J, with 13 bases between the two ends. The CDR3 region is CATSRVLGAVTDTQYF. As DNA, the CDR3 is TGTGCCACCAGCAGAGTCCTCGGCGCCGTCACAGATACGCAGTATTTT.

This chain links TRBV30 with TRBJ2-7; 7 bases fit TRBD1. There are 14 residues in the CDR3. Germline V gene lookup returns CDR1 GTSNPN and CDR2 SVGIG (reference sequence). J gave up 3 bases and V 3 bases, and 8 bases lay outside the gene matches. The CDR3 is CAWRGYRGNYEQYF. The CDR3 region has the DNA TGTGCCTGGAGGGGTTACAGGGGAAACTACGAGCAGTACTTC.

This sequence joins TRBV27 and TRBJ2-3, with a tentative D call TRBD1 (7 bases). This CDR3 spans 15 amino acids. CDR1 and CDR2 from the germline V gene are MNHEY and SMNVEV (reference sequence). V lost 3 bases and J 0 bases, leaving 10 bases between the germline ends. CDR3 in amino acids: CASSLRDRSTDTQYF. For the CDR3, the DNA is TGTGCCAGCAGTTTGCGGGACAGAAGCACAGATACGCAGTATTTT.

V and J are TRBV6-1 and TRBJ2-1; 9 positions match TRBD2. The CDR3 is 15 amino acids. Trimming removed 11 bases from V and 9 bases from J; junction bases left unmatched: 17. CDR1 and CDR2 (germline): MNHNS, SASEGT. The CDR3 protein is CAAFGREGRRSEQFF. CDR3 bases: TGTGCCGCTTTCGGGCGGGAGGGCCGGAGAAGTGAGCAGTTCTTC.

The chain combines TRBV28 with TRBJ1-6; D is perhaps TRBD1 (5 bases). Deletions cut 7 bases from V and 10 bases from J, with 14 bases between. CDR1 and CDR2 from the germline V gene are MDHEN and SYDVKM. CDR3 length: 13 residues. The DNA for the CDR3 is TGTGCCAGCATCGGGGGGGTTGCGTCACCCCTCCACTTT. Translation: CASIGGVASPLHF.

This clone was seen once. The chain uses TRBV29-1 and TRBJ2-5, with 7 nucleotides matching TRBD1. The CDR3 covers 12 residues. The ends lost 4 bases at V and 7 bases at J; junction bases unmatched: 6. Germline CDR1 and CDR2: SQVTM and ANQGSEA. CDR3 sequence: CSVGLQGVTQYF. The CDR3, as DNA: TGCAGCGTTGGTTTGCAGGGGGTGACCCAGTACTTC.

CDR3 DNA sequence: TGCGCCAGTGAGACTGGGTATGGCTCCTACGAGCAGTACTTC. This encodes CASETGYGSYEQYF. The chain combines TRBV5-1 with TRBJ2-7; no firm D call. CDR3 length: 14 residues. The germline CDR1 and CDR2 sequences are SGHRS and YFSETQ. Trimming shortened V by 8 bases and J by 0 bases, and 15 bases separated the two germline ends.

This sequence joins TRBV10-2 and TRBJ1-5, with D maybe TRBD1 (6 bases). Per the germline V gene, CDR1 is WSHSY and CDR2 is SAAADI. Trimming stripped 2 bases from V and 7 bases from J, with 12 bases between. This CDR3 comprises 14 residues. Written as DNA, the CDR3 is TGCGCCAGCAGTGAGATGGACAGCGTCCAGCCCCAGCATTTT. It encodes CASSEMDSVQPQHF.

This chain connects TRBV28 to TRBJ1-1; the D gene is possibly TRBD1 (6 bases). From germline, CDR1 is MDHEN and CDR2 SYDVKM. The CDR3 consists of 14 residues. Trimming left V 4 bases short and J 4 bases short, with 13 bases between. The CDR3 DNA follows: TGTGCCAGCAGTTCAACCAGGGGCGGCACTGAAGCTTTCTTT. The encoded protein is CASSSTRGGTEAFF.

The V gene is TRBV6-4, the J gene TRBJ1-1, with TRBD1 matching over 8 bases. The CDR3 runs to 21 residues. The germline gives CDR1 MRHNA, CDR2 SNTAGT. V was clipped by 0 bases and J by 1 base; unmatched bases: 19. The CDR3, as DNA: TGTGCCAGCAGTGACTCGGGGCAGGGGGCGTTCCGCTGGAAACAGAACACTGAAGCTTTCTTT. It specifies CASSDSGQGAFRWKQNTEAFF.

This chain links TRBV7-9 with TRBJ1-2; a weak D match, TRBD1 (6 bases). Trimming shortened V by 1 base and J by 8 bases, and 14 bases separated the two germline ends. Germline V lookup: CDR1 SEHNR, CDR2 FQNEAQ (reference sequence). The CDR3 is 14 amino acids. The CDR3 sequence: CASSLVINRDGYTF. CDR3 coding DNA: TGTGCCAGCAGCTTAGTGATTAACAGGGACGGCTACACCTTC.

CDR3 sequence: CASSPLGVANTEAFF. CDR3 nucleotide sequence: TGTGCCAGCTCCCCACTAGGGGTGGCGAACACTGAAGCTTTCTTT. The chain employs TRBV27 and TRBJ1-1; a possible D gene is TRBD1 (5 bases). Per germline, CDR1 MNHEY and CDR2 SMNVEV (reference sequence). The CDR3 contains 15 residues. V gave up 8 bases and J gave up 1 base, with 17 bases separating them.

The J gene is TRBJ1-6, the V gene TRBV2; D is uncertain. Germline CDR1 is SNHLY and CDR2 is FYNNEI. Trimming took off 10 bases at V and 0 bases at J, with 13 bases between the two ends. CDR3 size: 15 residues. CDR3 bases: TGTGCCACAGAGAGCCAGAGCTCCTATAATTCACCCCTCCACTTT. It translates to CATESQSSYNSPLHF.

This chain connects TRBV9 to TRBJ2-1; 7 nucleotides match TRBD1. V was clipped by 4 bases and J by 5 bases; unmatched bases: 15. Germline lookup yields CDR1 SGDLS and CDR2 YYNGEE. CDR3 size: 17 residues. CDR3 amino acids: CASSHPTKGARDNEQFF. In DNA, the CDR3 is TGTGCCAGCAGCCATCCCACCAAGGGGGCGAGGGACAATGAGCAGTTCTTC. Full variable domain (remainder filled in from reference TRBV9 and TRBJ2-1): DSGVTQTPKHLITATGQRVTLRCSPRSGDLSVYWYQQSLDQGLQFLIQYYNGEERAKGNILERFSAQQFPDLHSELNLSSLELGDSALYFCASSHPTKGARDNEQFFGPGTRLTVL.

This clone was seen only once. The chain links TRBV25-1 to TRBJ1-1, with D unresolved. CDR3 size: 15 residues. Trimming shortened V by 4 bases and J by 0 bases, and 12 bases separated the two germline ends. Germline V gene lookup returns CDR1 MGHDK and CDR2 SYGVNS. The CDR3 here is CASSAGEGMNTEAFF. For the CDR3, the DNA is TGTGCCAGCAGTGCAGGAGAGGGCATGAACACTGAAGCTTTCTTT.

The chain combines TRBV5-1 with TRBJ2-6; a weak D match, TRBD2 (6 bases). V was shortened by 2 bases and J by 0 bases, with 6 bases between the two germline ends. Per germline, CDR1 SGHRS and CDR2 YFSETQ. This CDR3 spans 15 amino acids. The chain's CDR3 is CASSFGSSGANVLTF. CDR3 DNA sequence: TGCGCCAGCAGCTTCGGGAGCTCTGGGGCCAACGTCCTGACTTTC.

This clone was counted a single time. This sequence joins TRBV2 and TRBJ2-7; D is unclear. The CDR3 is 14 residues long. From germline, CDR1 is SNHLY and CDR2 FYNNEI. V was pared by 6 bases and J by 3 bases, with 15 bases between. The CDR3 region has the DNA TGTGCCAGCAGGTACATAGGAACCCTCTACGAGCAGTACTTC. It encodes CASRYIGTLYEQYF.

This clone was detected only once. The chain links TRBV5-1 to TRBJ1-2, with D hard to call. Germline CDR1 and CDR2: SGHRS and YFSETQ. This CDR3 region has 13 residues. Between the trimmed V and J ends, which lost 0 bases and 8 bases, there was a span of 11 bases. The CDR3 sequence is CASSLVGSYGYTF. In nucleotides, the CDR3 is TGCGCCAGCAGCTTGGTAGGGTCTTACGGCTACACCTTC.

V gene TRBV27 combines with J gene TRBJ2-3, with 7 bases matching TRBD2. The germline gives CDR1 MNHEY, CDR2 SMNVEV (reference sequence). With V trimmed by 8 bases and J by 0 bases, 8 bases remained unmatched. The CDR3 sequence is 15 residues long. Written as DNA, the CDR3 is TGTGCCAGCGGAAGAGCGGGATTTAGCACAGATACGCAGTATTTT. Translating it yields CASGRAGFSTDTQYF.

The CDR3 nucleotides read TGCGCCAGCAGCTGGGAGAATGGAGTAGAGCAGTTCTTC. It yields the protein CASSWENGVEQFF. The chain couples TRBV5-1 to TRBJ2-1; D may be TRBD2 (5 bases). Germline V gene lookup returns CDR1 SGHRS and CDR2 YFSETQ. The V gene lost 3 bases and the J gene lost 10 bases, with 14 bases spanning the gap. The CDR3 contains 13 residues. Based on the CDR3 plus reference TRBV5-1 and TRBJ2-1, the full variable domain is KAGVTQTPRYLIKTRGQQVTLSCSPISGHRSVSWYQQTPGQGLQFLFEYFSETQRNKGNFPGRFSGRQFSNSRSEMNVSTLELGDSALYLCASSWENGVEQFFGPGTRLTVL.

CDR3 sequence reads: CASSQDLPSRSYEQYF. The CDR3 DNA sequence: TGTGCCAGCAGCCAAGATTTACCTAGTCGGAGCTACGAGCAGTACTTC. This rearrangement joins TRBV4-2 to TRBJ2-7; D remains ambiguous. Trimming removed 0 bases at V and 3 bases at J, with 15 bases between. Germline V gives CDR1 LGHNA, CDR2 YNFKEQ. This CDR3 has 16 residues.

This chain joins TRBV27 and TRBJ2-7; the D gene is possibly TRBD2 (6 bases). CDR1 and CDR2 (germline): MNHEY, SMNVEV (reference sequence). The CDR3 totals 12 residues. V lost 8 bases and J 5 bases, leaving 13 bases between the germline ends. CDR3 sequence: CASWGLADEQYF. The CDR3 DNA sequence: TGTGCCAGCTGGGGACTTGCGGACGAGCAGTACTTC.

The rearrangement links TRBV7-2 to TRBJ1-5; TRBD1 is a possible D gene (5 bases). CDR3 size: 14 residues. V was clipped by 5 bases and J by 5 bases, with 13 bases between them. Germline V gene sequence: CDR1 SGHTA, CDR2 FQGNSA. CDR3 protein: CASSPRGGDQPQHF. As DNA, the CDR3 is TGTGCCAGCAGCCCACGGGGAGGGGATCAGCCCCAGCATTTT.